This TCR beta chain was identified during a study of cytotoxic CD8 clonotypes in ibrutinib-treated CLL. In the study overall: Partial responses totalled roughly 24 and complete responses 2; after median about six years, approximately 15 remained remitted and about twelve progressed.

The protocol was immunoSEQ multiplex PCR, while the TCRdb copy is restricted to in-frame clones and leaves out a portion. The sample contains 150,000 or so clones, more than 80% of which appear only once. V lost 0 bases and J lost 4, with 10 bases in between. The CDR3 contains 14 residues. Germline CDR1 is SGHDT and CDR2 is YYEEEE. The chain employs TRBV5-6 and TRBJ2-5; maybe TRBD2 (6 bases). The receptor's source is a human donor with chronic lymphocytic leukemia. Sequences were derived from PBMCs, sampled after 24 months of ibrutinib treatment. CDR3 nucleotide sequence: TGTGCCAGCAGCTTGGAGGCGGGGCGAGAGACCCAGTACTTC. This sequence encodes CASSLEAGRETQYF.